The present TCR beta chain was sequenced within a study of shared clonotypes between healthy human individuals (TCRdb year 2020). A note on the overall study: The cohort included three men and two women between 18 and 49 years of age. Per donor, three plates each were used for CD4 naive and CD4 memory, two for CD8 naive, and one for CD8 memory. Blood TCR repertoires of about five healthy adults were deeply sequenced to estimate repertoire size and the extent of clonotype sharing between individuals. Leukapheresis yielded between about 0.9 and 10 billion PBMCs per donor. Libraries were prepared and TCR repertoires were sequenced by different laboratories using diverse techniques, in order to increase sequencing depth and limit assay-specific biases.

Overall study outcomes, separate from this receptor: The genetic and exposure-history diversity represented was limited by the small number of donors. Naive subsets generally had larger estimated clonotype richness than memory subsets. Incomplete sequencing was indicated by rarefaction of sorted-subset datasets, despite the large sequencing depth. Compared with non-shared clonotypes, clonotypes shared by all four sorted-subset donors had higher generation probabilities. Sampling was limited to blood, and TCR repertoires in tissue likely differ from TCR repertoires in blood. When a few donors were compared, the shared fraction of clonotypes was 5% to 6.5% for naive CD4, roughly 3.4% for naive CD8, 2% to 2.5% for memory CD4, and about 0.36% for memory CD8. Pairwise subsampling indicated that sequencing depth was expected to affect the degree of clonotype sharing among donors.

For the CD8 naive samples, CD45RO-negative cells were positively selected for CCR7, yielding a CD45RA+CCR7+ population from which TemRA cells were excluded. The donors were healthy, HIV-negative adults who had no recently reported acute infections or vaccinations. Only Caucasian adults living in Nashville, Tennessee, USA were represented among the donors. Blood was collected by leukapheresis, and PBMCs were isolated by Ficoll-Histopaque density gradient centrifugation and then cryopreserved in liquid nitrogen vapor phase. Analytical flow cytometry was used to check the purity and quantity of every magnetically sorted T cell population. Genomic DNA was isolated from each sorted fraction and quantified by UV absorbance on a Nanodrop 2000c. About this clone itself: Its target antigen remains unknown. The sample holds no much larger clone one base away, and base qualities are not on file.

The CDR3 spans 17 residues, from the cysteine through the phenylalanine. The only DNA kept is the CDR3, 51 bases in frame from the first base. V is cut back by 6 bases and J by 0 bases, with 5 bases in the junction unmatched. CDR1 and CDR2, per the germline V gene, are SGHDN and FVKESK. TCR CDR3 regions were amplified from genomic DNA by multiplex PCR using the deep immunoSEQ assay. Extracted genomic DNA from each cell subset was distributed evenly across all wells of several immunoSEQ 96-well plates, and each plate was treated as a replicate. For sorted subsets, each replicate PCR was loaded with around 200 ng genomic DNA, equivalent to some 31,000 T cell genomes. Purified libraries were measured with a Qubit 3.0 fluorometer, size-checked on a Bioanalyzer 2100, and measured again with the KAPA Library Quantification kit. Each immunoSEQ 96-well plate was sequenced on its own single-read 150-cycle Illumina NextSeq 550 flow cell. In the paper's pipeline: Because only junctional sequences without quality scores were contained in the immunoSEQ output, filtering matching that applied to full-length reads could not be performed. To assign V/J genes and CDR3, sequences were annotated against IMGT germline references using PyIR, a Python wrapper for IgBLAST v1.9. Reads were filtered out if the reads had weak V/J assignments (E-value above 1e-6), no CDR3, stop codons, out-of-frame junctions, or ambiguous translated residues. V3J clonotypes were defined as sequences sharing an identical inferred V gene, J gene, and CDR3 amino acid sequence. To compute the percentage overlap between repertoires, the number of shared unique clonotypes was divided by the size of the smaller repertoire. Three approaches were used to assess repertoire richness: RTK rarefaction, the Chao1 estimator, and Recon v2.1 estimates of unobserved clonotypes. Generation probabilities were computed with OLGA for all TCRbeta clonotypes obtained by the gDNA method from four donors. TCRdb holds this immuneACCESS table with in-frame rearrangements only. Some clones are missing; in checked studies, unresolved V genes explain under half, and the rest has no known cause. The V and J calls and clone size are taken from that table; D and trimming were inferred from the DNA. Within this sample are 800,000 or so clones, with 96% of them counted one time only. The ten largest clones capture less than 0.25% of the sample.

The receptor was isolated from a man aged 25 to 40 in good health. Sequenced material: naive CD8+ T cells sorted from blood. In light of the paper, this sample's cell subset or site label describes: CD45RA+CCR7+. The chain uses TRBV14 and TRBJ2-6; the central 10 bases match TRBD2. The CDR3 protein is CASRGTSDGSGANVLTF. The sequenced DNA is TGTGCCAGCAGAGGGACTAGCGACGGCTCTGGGGCCAACGTCCTGACTTTC. Beyond the CDR3, the reference TRBV14 and TRBJ2-6 genes provide the residues; the full variable domain reads: EAGVTQFPSHSVIEKGQTVTLRCDPISGHDNLYWYRRVMGKEIKFLLHFVKESKQDESGMPNNRFLAERTGGTYSTLKVQPAELEDSGVYFCASRGTSDGSGANVLTFGAGSRLTVL.